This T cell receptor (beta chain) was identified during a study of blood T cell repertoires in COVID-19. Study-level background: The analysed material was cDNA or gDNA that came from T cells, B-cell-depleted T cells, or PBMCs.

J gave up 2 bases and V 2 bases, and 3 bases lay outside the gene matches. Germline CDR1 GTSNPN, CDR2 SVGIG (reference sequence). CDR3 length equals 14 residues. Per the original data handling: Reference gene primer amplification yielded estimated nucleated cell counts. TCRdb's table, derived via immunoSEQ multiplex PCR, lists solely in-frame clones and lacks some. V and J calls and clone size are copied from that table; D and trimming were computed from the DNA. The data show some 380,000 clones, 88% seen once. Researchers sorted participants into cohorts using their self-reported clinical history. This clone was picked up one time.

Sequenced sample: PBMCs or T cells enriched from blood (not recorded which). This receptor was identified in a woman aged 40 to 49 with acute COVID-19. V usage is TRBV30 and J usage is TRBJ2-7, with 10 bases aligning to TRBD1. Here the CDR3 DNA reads TGTGCCTGGAGTACGGGACAGGGGCCCTACGAGCAGTACTTC. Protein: CAWSTGQGPYEQYF.